These 21 T cell receptor beta chains were sequenced from one sample in a study of blood T cell repertoires in COVID-19 (TCRdb year 2020). Libraries were constructed by the immunoSEQ multiplex PCR assay. TCRdb re-hosts the immuneACCESS table, in-frame sequences only. Its copies lack some clones; in the studies checked, an unresolved V gene accounts for under half of them, and the cause for the rest is not known. The sample table holds some 240,000 clones, of which approximately 80% were seen once. The ten largest clones represent 1.4% of the sample. Sample: peripheral blood. These receptors came from a woman between 35 and 50 years old who had recovered from COVID-19.

The V call is TRBV28, the J call TRBJ1-5; D is perhaps TRBD1 (6 bases). V was shortened by 8 bases and J by 7 bases, with 18 bases between the two germline ends. This CDR3 spans 14 amino acids. Germline CDR1 and CDR2: MDHEN and SYDVKM. The CDR3, as DNA: TGTGCCAGCTCCCTTGGGGGGGCCCTACAGCCCCAGCATTTT. Its protein is CASSLGGALQPQHF.

This chain uses TRBV13 with TRBJ1-1, with TRBD1 matching over 7 bases. CDR3 size: 15 residues. CDR1 PRHDT and CDR2 FYEKMQ come from the germline V gene (reference sequence). V lost 2 bases to trimming and J lost 1 base; unmatched junction nucleotides: 4. The CDR3 is CASSLLGQRNTEAFF. The DNA for the CDR3 is TGTGCCAGCAGCTTATTGGGACAGCGGAACACTGAAGCTTTCTTT.

The V call is TRBV28, the J call TRBJ1-2; 7 positions match TRBD1. This CDR3 contains 13 residues. Germline values: CDR1 MDHEN, CDR2 SYDVKM. Germline trimming cut 10 bases from V and 0 bases from J; bases unmatched to any gene: 5. The CDR3 protein is CAILTGTNYGYTF. The CDR3 DNA sequence: TGTGCCATCCTGACAGGGACTAACTATGGCTACACCTTC.

The V and J genes are TRBV6-6 and TRBJ2-7, with D possibly being TRBD2 (5 bases). The CDR3 runs to 11 residues. CDR1 MNHNY and CDR2 SVGAGI come from the germline V gene (reference sequence). The germline V and J ends were trimmed by 7 bases and 2 bases, with 6 bases remaining between them. For the CDR3, the DNA is TGTGCCAGCAACGGGGCCTACGAGCAGTACTTC. Residues: CASNGAYEQYF.

Concerning this clone: The germline gene is not matched at one end of the junction; a read error may be the cause. The chain combines TRBV20-1 with TRBJ1-3; 7 bases fit TRBD1. The CDR3 extends over 15 amino acids. CDR1 is DFQATT, CDR2 SNEGSKA, per germline (reference sequence). CDR3 residues: CSASDRVNSANTIYF. The CDR3, as DNA: TGCAGTGCTAGTGACAGGGTAAACTCTGCAAACACCATATATTTT.

The rearrangement links TRBV28 to TRBJ1-2; no definite D call. In germline, CDR1 is MDHEN, CDR2 SYDVKM. The CDR3 is 10 residues long. Trimming left V 4 bases short and J 7 bases short, with 4 bases between. The CDR3 DNA reads TGTGCCAGCAGTTATCGTGGCTACACCTTC. This translates into CASSYRGYTF.

The gene calls are TRBV4-3 and TRBJ2-1; D is undetermined. The V end was cut by 0 bases, the J end by 12 bases, with 12 bases between. The CDR3 length is 13 residues. Germline values: CDR1 LGHNA, CDR2 YSLEER. This CDR3 is CASSQDLSAGQFF. In nucleotides, the CDR3 is TGCGCCAGCAGCCAAGATTTATCAGCAGGGCAGTTCTTC.

The chain has TRBV28 and TRBJ1-2, with D possibly TRBD1 on 5 matching bases. The CDR3 consists of 16 residues. The germline V gene encodes CDR1 MDHEN and CDR2 SYDVKM. Trimming removed 3 bases from V and 0 bases from J, with 14 bases in between. The CDR3 nucleotides are TGTGCCAGCAGTTTGGTGACAGACCCAGCTAACTATGGCTACACCTTC. Its protein is CASSLVTDPANYGYTF.

The chain carries TRBV6-2 or TRBV6-3 and TRBJ1-5; D is ambiguous. CDR1 is MNHEY, CDR2 SVGEGT, per germline. The CDR3 runs 13 residues. The V gene lost 5 bases and the J gene lost 7 bases, with 12 bases spanning the gap. CDR3 sequence reads: CASSPGVLQPQHF. The CDR3 region has the DNA TGTGCCAGCAGTCCCGGGGTGTTACAGCCCCAGCATTTT.

This clone was picked up one time. CDR3 region: CASSSQGQETQYF. Here the CDR3 DNA reads TGTGCCAGCAGCTCACAGGGCCAAGAGACCCAGTACTTC. The chain uses TRBV9 and TRBJ2-5, with D perhaps TRBD1 (6 bases). CDR1 and CDR2 (germline): SGDLS, YYNGEE. The ends were cut back, 4 bases at V and 1 base at J, with 8 bases in the middle. The CDR3 has 13 residues.

A few counts support this clone. V and J are TRBV6-5 and TRBJ1-1; D might be TRBD1 (5 bases). V was shortened by 5 bases and J by 0 bases, with 13 bases between the two germline ends. Germline V gene lookup returns CDR1 MNHEY and CDR2 SVGAGI. This CDR3 region has 15 residues. The CDR3 nucleotides read TGTGCCAGCAGTCCTGGACACTTACTGAACACTGAAGCTTTCTTT. Amino acid sequence: CASSPGHLLNTEAFF.

Here the CDR3 reads CASSPDRVAGELFF. The CDR3 nucleotides are TGTGCCAGCTCACCGGACAGGGTGGCCGGGGAGCTGTTTTTT. The rearrangement uses TRBV18 and TRBJ2-2; TRBD1 matches 8 bases. Germline V CDR1 and CDR2: KGHSH, LQKENI. J was trimmed by 6 bases and V by 3 bases; bases with no gene match: 3. The CDR3 runs 14 residues.

This sequence joins TRBV7-3 and TRBJ2-5, with 8 bases fitting TRBD2. V shed 4 bases and J 5 bases; nucleotides not matched to a gene: 3. Germline-derived CDR1 and CDR2 are SGHTA and FQGTGA. The CDR3 loop spans 13 amino acids. The CDR3 DNA sequence: TGTGCCAGCAGCTCCAGCGGGGGTGAGACCCAGTACTTC. It is translated as CASSSSGGETQYF. The complete variable domain, with remaining parts taken from reference TRBV7-3 and TRBJ2-5, reads GAGVSQTPSNKVTEKGKYVELRCDPISGHTALYWYRQSLGQGPEFLIYFQGTGAADDSGLPNDRFFAVRPEGSVSTLKIQRTERGDSAVYLCASSSSGGETQYFGPGTRLLVL.

The V and J genes are TRBV3-1 (or the pseudogene TRBV3-2) and TRBJ2-5; D uncertain. V lost 1 base and J 1 base, leaving 10 bases between the germline ends. The CDR3 is 15 amino acids. Germline V lookup: CDR1 LGHDT, CDR2 YNNKEL (reference sequence). The CDR3 sequence: CASSQGVTVQETQYF. The CDR3 DNA reads TGTGCCAGCAGCCAAGGAGTAACAGTCCAAGAGACCCAGTACTTC.

The chain uses TRBV11-2 and TRBJ2-7; the match to TRBD2 covers 9 bases. The V segment lost 9 bases and the J segment 3 bases; nucleotides outside the gene matches: 9. The CDR3 covers 14 residues. Looked up from germline, CDR1 is SGHAT and CDR2 is FQNNGV. This chain's CDR3 is CASSPLTSGYEQYF. The CDR3 bases are TGTGCCAGTAGCCCCCTGACTAGCGGCTACGAGCAGTACTTC.

This rearrangement joins TRBV13 to TRBJ2-5, with TRBD1 as a possible D gene (6 bases). V was cut by 5 bases and J by 5 bases, with 15 bases left in between. From germline, CDR1 is PRHDT and CDR2 FYEKMQ (reference sequence). The CDR3 runs 14 residues. The CDR3 DNA reads TGTGCCAGCAGCCCCAGTGGGCAGGGGGAGACCCAGTACTTC. Residues: CASSPSGQGETQYF. The full variable domain, completed using reference TRBV13 and TRBJ2-5, is AAGVIQSPRHLIKEKRETATLKCYPIPRHDTVYWYQQGPGQDPQFLISFYEKMQSDKGSIPDRFSAQQFSDYHSELNMSSLELGDSALYFCASSPSGQGETQYFGPGTRLLVL.

This clone was picked up one time. The sample contains more than one DNA sequence encoding this CDR3. The chain uses TRBV18 and TRBJ1-2; TRBD1 matches at 9 bases. Germline V lookup: CDR1 KGHSH, CDR2 LQKENI. After removal of 2 bases from V and 8 bases from J, the junction contained 3 bases not matched to a gene. This CDR3 has 13 amino acids. For the CDR3, the DNA is TGTGCCAGCTCACCAGGACAGGGGAACGGCTACACCTTC. Its translation: CASSPGQGNGYTF.

The genes are TRBV28 and TRBJ1-3, with TRBD1 as a possible D gene (6 bases). This CDR3 has 13 amino acids. V was cut by 5 bases and J by 7 bases, with 12 bases left in between. Germline V lookup: CDR1 MDHEN, CDR2 SYDVKM. CDR3 DNA: TGTGCCAGCAGTAGTGTCCAGGGGAACACCATATATTTT. As protein: CASSSVQGNTIYF.

The V gene is TRBV6-5, the J gene TRBJ1-4; maybe TRBD1 (5 bases). CDR3 size: 13 residues. Germline CDR1 and CDR2: MNHEY and SVGAGI. Trimming took off 11 bases at V and 6 bases at J, with 16 bases between the two ends. The CDR3 loop is CAVGRGEDEKLFF. In DNA form, the CDR3 reads TGTGCCGTCGGCCGGGGGGAGGATGAAAAACTGTTTTTT.

The chain employs TRBV4-2 and TRBJ2-1; 8 bases map to TRBD2. The germline gives CDR1 LGHNA, CDR2 YNFKEQ. The length of the CDR3 is 16 residues. V gave up 4 bases and J gave up 5 bases; unmatched junction bases: 10. The CDR3 region is CASSLTPGLDNNEQFF. The CDR3 bases are TGTGCCAGCAGCCTAACACCGGGACTAGATAACAATGAGCAGTTCTTC.

V and J are TRBV30 and TRBJ1-6, with TRBD1 identical over 7 bases. CDR1 and CDR2 (germline): GTSNPN, SVGIG (reference sequence). With 1 base clipped from V and 7 bases from J, the junction kept 4 bases outside the gene matches. The CDR3 runs 14 residues. The CDR3 nucleotides read TGTGCCTGGAGTGGTCCGGGACAGAATTCACCCCTCCACTTT. Its translation is CAWSGPGQNSPLHF.